One and the same sample provided the 16 T cell receptor beta chains below, sequenced in a study of T cell changes during pregnancy in multiple sclerosis. The protocol was immunoSEQ multiplex PCR, while the TCRdb copy is restricted to in-frame clones and leaves out a portion. The data show about 70,000 clones, around 90% seen once. Sequenced material: CD4+ T cells from peripheral blood mononuclear cells, taken after pregnancy. All receptors derive from a female donor with multiple sclerosis, enrolled in a pregnancy study.

The V call is TRBV19, the J call TRBJ1-1; 7 bases are shared with TRBD1. With V trimmed by 6 bases and J by 2 bases, 3 bases remained unmatched. Germline V gene lookup returns CDR1 LNHDA and CDR2 SQIVND (reference sequence). The CDR3 is made up of 13 amino acids. CDR3 sequence: CASRGQANTEAFF. In DNA, the CDR3 is TGTGCCAGTAGAGGACAGGCTAACACTGAAGCTTTCTTT.

The rearrangement joins TRBV4-1 to TRBJ2-3, with 8 bases identical to TRBD2. V was clipped by 5 bases and J by 0 bases; unmatched bases: 13. The CDR3 is made up of 18 amino acids. The germline V gene encodes CDR1 MGHRA and CDR2 YSYEKL. CDR3: CASSSRGAGGSSTDTQYF. In DNA form, the CDR3 reads TGCGCCAGCAGCTCCCGAGGTGCGGGAGGATCTAGCACAGATACGCAGTATTTT.

The CDR3 bases are TGCGCCAGCAGCTTCGGACAGGGAAGAGTGGATGAGCAGTTCTTC. It specifies CASSFGQGRVDEQFF. This chain joins TRBV5-1 and TRBJ2-1, with 8 bases identical to TRBD1. The CDR3 is 15 residues long. V was pared by 2 bases and J by 8 bases, with 9 bases of the junction left unmatched. Germline CDR1 SGHRS, CDR2 YFSETQ.

This clone was observed a single time. This chain uses TRBV30 with TRBJ1-2; 8 nucleotides match TRBD1. V shed 3 bases, J shed 5 bases, and the junction held 14 bases outside the gene matches. The CDR3 totals 16 residues. Germline V CDR1 and CDR2: GTSNPN, SVGIG (reference sequence). The CDR3 loop reads CAWSKTTRGPIYGYTF. DNA of the CDR3: TGTGCCTGGAGCAAAACCACCAGGGGGCCCATTTATGGCTACACCTTC.

This clone came up a few times. The chain is built from TRBV11-2 and TRBJ2-1; D is ambiguous. The ends were cut back, 0 bases at V and 4 bases at J, with 7 bases in the middle. The CDR3 covers 14 residues. Germline CDR1 and CDR2: SGHAT and FQNNGV. The CDR3 region has the DNA TGTGCCAGCAGCTTAGATATCCGGTACAATGAGCAGTTCTTC. Protein product: CASSLDIRYNEQFF. The variable domain in full, with the rest retrieved from reference TRBV11-2 and TRBJ2-1, is EAGVAQSPRYKIIEKRQSVAFWCNPISGHATLYWYQQILGQGPKLLIQFQNNGVVDDSQLPKDRFSAERLKGVDSTLKIQPAKLEDSAVYLCASSLDIRYNEQFFGPGTRLTVL.

The chain has TRBV7-2 and TRBJ2-1; 12 bases map to TRBD2. There are 15 residues in the CDR3. The germline V gene encodes CDR1 SGHTA and CDR2 FQGNSA. Trimming took 7 bases from V and 9 from J; bases not matched to a gene: 10. CDR3 DNA: TGTGCCAGCACTCCCCTAGCGGGGGGGCAAGGTGAGCAGTTCTTC. Translation: CASTPLAGGQGEQFF.

The chain employs TRBV19 and TRBJ2-2; D ambiguous. Trimming took 2 bases from V and 5 from J, leaving 12 bases between them. CDR1 and CDR2 (germline): LNHDA, SQIVND (reference sequence). CDR3 length: 15 residues. For the CDR3, the DNA is TGTGCCAGTAGTATAAGAGTCTCAAGTACCGGGGAGCTGTTTTTT. Translation gives CASSIRVSSTGELFF.

The rearrangement uses TRBV29-1 and TRBJ1-1; D ambiguous. CDR1 SQVTM and CDR2 ANQGSEA come from the germline V gene. Trimming cost V 6 bases and J 0 bases, with 11 bases left between them. This CDR3 is built from 13 residues. The chain's CDR3 is CSVILTVNTEAFF. CDR3 nucleotide sequence: TGCAGCGTAATACTTACAGTGAACACTGAAGCTTTCTTT.

The rearrangement uses TRBV28 and TRBJ2-7; TRBD1 is a possible D gene (6 bases). Germline values: CDR1 MDHEN, CDR2 SYDVKM. The CDR3 runs 13 residues. V was cut by 9 bases and J by 9 bases, with 21 bases left in between. The CDR3 here is CASGTGQPLTQYF. CDR3 nucleotides: TGTGCCAGTGGGACGGGACAACCCCTCACGCAGTACTTC.

V and J are TRBV6-1 and TRBJ1-2; D uncertain. CDR3 length: 13 amino acids. Germline V gene data show CDR1 as MNHNS and CDR2 as SASEGT. Between the trimmed V and J ends, which lost 1 base and 4 bases, there was a span of 7 bases. Here the CDR3 DNA reads TGTGCCAGCAGTGAAGGAGCTATCTATGGCTACACCTTC. Amino acid sequence: CASSEGAIYGYTF.

About this clone: One junction end does not reproduce the germline sequence, and a read error may be involved. The rearrangement uses TRBV4-1 and TRBJ1-4; D gene ambiguous. The CDR3 contains 16 residues. Germline CDR1 and CDR2: MGHRA and YSYEKL. The CDR3 coding sequence is TGCGCCAGCACCCAAACGCCTAGCGGCACCTATGAAAAACTGTTTTTT. Its protein product is CASTQTPSGTYEKLFF.

V usage is TRBV14 and J usage is TRBJ2-3; 8 bases match TRBD1. Germline V gives CDR1 SGHDN, CDR2 FVKESK. There are 23 residues in the CDR3. Losses at the gene ends were 0 bases for V and 5 bases for J; bases not matched to a gene: 28. Written as DNA, the CDR3 is TGTGCCAGCAGCCAAGATGGTCCCAGGGGGCGTGTAGGTTCCTTTACAAGGGGAGATACGCAGTATTTT. The encoded protein is CASSQDGPRGRVGSFTRGDTQYF.

V is TRBV5-1 and J is TRBJ2-1; 7 nucleotides line up with TRBD1. Germline V gives CDR1 SGHRS, CDR2 YFSETQ. V shed 4 bases, J shed 4 bases, and the junction held 11 bases outside the gene matches. This CDR3 comprises 16 residues. CDR3 loop: CASSPVPGQLYNEQFF. In DNA form, the CDR3 reads TGCGCCAGCAGCCCGGTCCCGGGACAGCTATACAATGAGCAGTTCTTC.

This clone showed up just once. The V and J genes are TRBV5-1 and TRBJ1-1; TRBD1 aligns across 9 bases. CDR1 and CDR2 from the germline V gene are SGHRS and YFSETQ. V lost 4 bases, J lost 4 bases, and 14 bases stayed unmatched. The CDR3 is made up of 17 amino acids. CDR3 sequence: CASSRSGTGYGVTEAFF. CDR3 coding DNA: TGCGCCAGCAGCAGATCCGGGACAGGGTACGGGGTCACTGAAGCTTTCTTT.

The V and J genes are TRBV5-6 and TRBJ1-5; 8 bases match TRBD1. J lost 7 bases, V lost 3 bases, and 6 bases had no gene match. Germline loops: CDR1 SGHDT, CDR2 YYEEEE. This CDR3 has 14 residues. CDR3 sequence reads: CASSSRDRFQPQHF. CDR3 nucleotide sequence: TGTGCCAGCAGCTCCCGGGACAGGTTCCAGCCCCAGCATTTT.

The genes are TRBV16 and TRBJ1-1; 7 bases map to TRBD1. CDR1 and CDR2 from the germline V gene are KGHSY and FQNENV. The CDR3 length is 11 residues. V gave up 4 bases and J gave up 11 bases; unmatched junction bases: 4. The CDR3 DNA is TGTGCCAGCAGCCCGACAGGGATGGCTTTCTTT. Its translation: CASSPTGMAFF.